This is a list of T cell receptor beta chains from one sample in a study of shared clonotypes between healthy human individuals. Sequenced by immunoSEQ multiplex PCR; TCRdb stores in-frame clones only, minus some. The data show hundreds of thousands of clones, with 90% to 97% seen just once and 0.06% held by the top ten. The sample comprised naive CD4+ T cells sorted from blood. The receptors originated from a woman under 40 in good health. CDR3s include the opening cysteine and the closing phenylalanine or tryptophan. D genes are given only for firm matches. The listing skips clone size in some rows; elsewhere it reads once, few, many or a size class.

j_call: TRBJ1-5
d_call: .
v_call: TRBV6-5
clone_size: .
cdr3_aa: CASSYSRGSNQPQHF
cdr3_nt: TGTGCCAGCAGTTACTCCAGGGGAAGCAATCAGCCCCAGCATTTT

j_call: TRBJ2-3
d_call: TRBD1
v_call: TRBV10-2
clone_size: once
cdr3_aa: CASRKGDRRTDTQYF
cdr3_nt: TGCGCCAGCAGAAAGGGGGACAGGAGAACAGATACGCAGTATTTT

j_call: TRBJ2-1
d_call: .
v_call: TRBV30
clone_size: .
cdr3_aa: CAWKSSGGAEQFF
cdr3_nt: TGTGCCTGGAAGAGTTCCGGCGGGGCTGAGCAGTTCTTC

j_call: TRBJ2-4
d_call: .
v_call: TRBV5-1
clone_size: .
cdr3_aa: CASSLAGFTKNIQYF
cdr3_nt: TGCGCCAGCAGCTTGGCAGGCTTTACCAAAAACATTCAGTACTTC

j_call: TRBJ2-1
d_call: .
v_call: TRBV4-1
clone_size: .
cdr3_aa: CASSQEGRVAYNEQFF
cdr3_nt: TGCGCCAGCAGCCAAGAGGGCAGGGTCGCCTACAATGAGCAGTTCTTC

j_call: TRBJ2-2
d_call: TRBD2
v_call: TRBV5-1
clone_size: once
cdr3_aa: CASSLIAGADTGELFF
cdr3_nt: TGCGCCAGCAGCTTGATAGCGGGAGCTGACACCGGGGAGCTGTTTTTT

j_call: TRBJ2-5
d_call: TRBD1
v_call: TRBV6-5
clone_size: .
cdr3_aa: CASSQQTGDETQYF
cdr3_nt: TGTGCCAGCAGTCAGCAGACAGGGGATGAGACCCAGTACTTC

j_call: TRBJ2-2
d_call: TRBD1
v_call: TRBV5-4
clone_size: .
cdr3_aa: CASSTGQGASNTGELFF
cdr3_nt: TGTGCCAGCAGCACGGGACAGGGGGCGTCGAACACCGGGGAGCTGTTTTTT

j_call: TRBJ2-3
d_call: TRBD2
v_call: TRBV5-5
clone_size: .
cdr3_aa: CASSGLAGNTQYF
cdr3_nt: TGTGCCAGCAGCGGACTAGCGGGAAATACGCAGTATTTT

j_call: TRBJ2-3
d_call: .
v_call: TRBV7-9
clone_size: .
cdr3_aa: CASSFSTSTNTDTQYF
cdr3_nt: TGTGCCAGCAGCTTTTCCACTAGCACCAACACAGATACGCAGTATTTT

j_call: TRBJ1-1
d_call: .
v_call: TRBV6-6
clone_size: .
cdr3_aa: CASSYSFRDTEAFF
cdr3_nt: TGTGCCAGCAGTTACTCGTTCAGGGACACTGAAGCTTTCTTT

j_call: TRBJ2-1
d_call: .
v_call: TRBV13
clone_size: .
cdr3_aa: CASSFRDKYNEQFF
cdr3_nt: TGTGCCAGCAGCTTCCGGGACAAATACAATGAGCAGTTCTTC

j_call: TRBJ2-7
d_call: .
v_call: TRBV7-9
clone_size: .
cdr3_aa: CASSSGVGRGYEQYF
cdr3_nt: TGTGCCAGCAGCTCCGGGGTTGGGAGGGGGTACGAGCAGTACTTC

j_call: TRBJ2-3
d_call: TRBD2
v_call: TRBV5-1
clone_size: .
cdr3_aa: CASSPALAELTDTQYF
cdr3_nt: TGCGCCAGCAGCCCCGCCCTAGCGGAGCTCACAGATACGCAGTATTTT

j_call: TRBJ1-5
d_call: TRBD1
v_call: TRBV7-8
clone_size: .
cdr3_aa: CASSSGQGGQPQHF
cdr3_nt: TGTGCCAGCAGCTCCGGACAGGGCGGTCAGCCCCAGCATTTT

j_call: TRBJ2-7
d_call: TRBD2
v_call: TRBV28
clone_size: .
cdr3_aa: CASSLFGLGDYEQYF
cdr3_nt: TGTGCCAGCAGTTTATTCGGACTAGGCGACTACGAGCAGTACTTC

j_call: TRBJ2-2
d_call: TRBD2
v_call: TRBV27
clone_size: .
cdr3_aa: CASKLAGGQVGGELFF
cdr3_nt: TGTGCCAGTAAACTAGCGGGAGGCCAGGTTGGTGGGGAGCTGTTTTTT

j_call: TRBJ1-2
d_call: .
v_call: TRBV6-5
clone_size: once
cdr3_aa: CASRDGYTF
cdr3_nt: TGTGCCAGCCGGGATGGCTACACCTTC

j_call: TRBJ1-1
d_call: TRBD1
v_call: TRBV2
clone_size: .
cdr3_aa: CASSDMDRGLIWDIPEAFF
cdr3_nt: TGTGCCAGCAGTGATATGGACAGGGGGCTGATTTGGGATATCCCTGAAGCTTTCTTT

j_call: TRBJ2-2
d_call: .
v_call: TRBV5-1
clone_size: once
cdr3_aa: CASSKTAGELFF
cdr3_nt: TGCGCCAGCAGCAAGACAGCCGGGGAGCTGTTTTTT

j_call: TRBJ1-1
d_call: TRBD1
v_call: TRBV4-2
clone_size: .
cdr3_aa: CASSQEPGTGNTEAFF
cdr3_nt: TGTGCCAGCAGCCAAGAGCCCGGGACAGGGAACACTGAAGCTTTCTTT

j_call: TRBJ2-7
d_call: .
v_call: TRBV6-6
clone_size: .
cdr3_aa: CASSRDRWAYEQYF
cdr3_nt: TGTGCCAGCAGTCGGGACCGCTGGGCGTACGAGCAGTACTTC

j_call: TRBJ1-1
d_call: .
v_call: TRBV9
clone_size: .
cdr3_aa: CASGEGPWGTEAFF
cdr3_nt: TGTGCCAGCGGAGAGGGACCCTGGGGCACTGAAGCTTTCTTT

j_call: TRBJ2-5
d_call: .
v_call: TRBV18
clone_size: .
cdr3_aa: CASSSGEETQYF
cdr3_nt: TGTGCCAGCTCTTCGGGGGAAGAGACCCAGTACTTC

j_call: TRBJ2-7
d_call: TRBD2
v_call: TRBV5-1
clone_size: .
cdr3_aa: CASSFREGAYEQYF
cdr3_nt: TGCGCCAGCAGCTTTCGGGAGGGAGCCTACGAGCAGTACTTC

j_call: TRBJ2-1
d_call: TRBD2
v_call: TRBV7-3
clone_size: .
cdr3_aa: CASSLIGTRVPEQFF
cdr3_nt: TGTGCCAGCAGCTTAATTGGGACTAGGGTCCCTGAGCAGTTCTTC

j_call: TRBJ2-1
d_call: TRBD2
v_call: TRBV6-5
clone_size: once
cdr3_aa: CASTTHLAGGVMFF
cdr3_nt: TGTGCCAGCACCACGCATCTAGCGGGAGGGGTGATGTTCTTC

j_call: TRBJ2-2
d_call: .
v_call: TRBV5-1
clone_size: .
cdr3_aa: CASRADDSGELFF
cdr3_nt: TGCGCCAGCAGGGCGGACGATTCCGGGGAGCTGTTTTTT

j_call: TRBJ2-2
d_call: TRBD2
v_call: TRBV7-8
clone_size: .
cdr3_aa: CASSAYSGRNTGELFF
cdr3_nt: TGTGCCAGCAGCGCCTATAGCGGGAGGAACACCGGGGAGCTGTTTTTT